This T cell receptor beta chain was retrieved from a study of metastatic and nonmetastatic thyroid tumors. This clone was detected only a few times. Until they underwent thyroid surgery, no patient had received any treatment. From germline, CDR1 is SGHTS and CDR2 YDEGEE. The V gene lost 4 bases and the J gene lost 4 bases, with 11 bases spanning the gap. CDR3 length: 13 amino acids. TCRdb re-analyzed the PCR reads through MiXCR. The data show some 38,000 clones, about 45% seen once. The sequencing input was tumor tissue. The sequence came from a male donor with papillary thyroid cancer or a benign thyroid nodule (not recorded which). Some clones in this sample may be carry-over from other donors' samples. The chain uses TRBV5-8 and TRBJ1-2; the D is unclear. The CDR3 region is CASSAADSYGYTF. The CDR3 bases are TGTGCCAGCAGCGCAGCCGACTCCTATGGCTACACCTTC.